Below are 25 T cell receptor beta chains sequenced from a single sample in a study of blood T cell repertoires in COVID-19 (TCRdb year 2020). Libraries were prepared through the immunoSEQ multiplex PCR assay. What TCRdb holds here is the immuneACCESS table cut down to in-frame rearrangements. Part of the clones is not present; checked against another copy, under half of the missing clones reflect an unresolved V gene, and the others are unexplained. For this sample the table gives roughly 270,000 clones, of which about 85% were detected only once. Roughly 2.5% of the sample is in the top ten clones. Source material: PBMCs or T cells enriched from blood (not recorded which). These TCRs come from a woman between 50 and 59 years old who had recovered from COVID-19.

V usage is TRBV6-5 and J usage is TRBJ1-5; TRBD1 might be the D (5 bases). V lost 5 bases and J lost 7, with 12 bases in between. From germline, CDR1 is MNHEY and CDR2 SVGAGI. This CDR3 is 13 amino acids long. The CDR3: CASSRDLGQPQHF. CDR3 DNA sequence: TGTGCCAGCAGTCGGGACTTAGGACAGCCCCAGCATTTT.

The gene calls are TRBV7-8 and TRBJ2-7, with D uncertain. Germline V CDR1 and CDR2: SGHVS, FQNEAQ. The CDR3 has 11 residues. V lost 7 bases and J lost 2, with 6 bases in between. The CDR3 here is CASIVAYEQYF. CDR3 bases: TGTGCCAGCATCGTAGCCTACGAGCAGTACTTC.

This chain connects TRBV7-8 to TRBJ2-5; D perhaps matches TRBD1 (6 bases). The V gene lost 5 bases and the J gene lost 2 bases, with 15 bases spanning the gap. Germline V gives CDR1 SGHVS, CDR2 FQNEAQ. The CDR3 length is 15 residues. In DNA, the CDR3 is TGTGCCAGCAGCCGGCCGCTGACAGGTCAAGAGACCCAGTACTTC. It is translated as CASSRPLTGQETQYF. Based on the CDR3 plus reference TRBV7-8 and TRBJ2-5, the full variable domain is GAGVSQSPRYKVAKRGQDVALRCDPISGHVSLFWYQQALGQGPEFLTYFQNEAQLDKSGLPSDRFFAERPEGSVSTLKIQRTQQEDSAVYLCASSRPLTGQETQYFGPGTRLLVL.

The genes are TRBV5-1 and TRBJ1-2; D is perhaps TRBD1 (5 bases). V was trimmed by 3 bases and J by 9 bases, leaving 24 bases between them. The germline gives CDR1 SGHRS, CDR2 YFSETQ. This CDR3 comprises 16 residues. The CDR3 nucleotides read TGCGCCAGCAGCTCGGGGGGGACCAACCCCCGGGCGAGCTACACCTTC. This translates into CASSSGGTNPRASYTF.

The CDR3 sequence is CASSEFVWRGPETQYF. DNA for the CDR3: TGTGCCAGCAGTGAATTCGTATGGAGGGGCCCAGAGACCCAGTACTTC. The J gene is TRBJ2-5, the V gene TRBV25-1; weak D call: TRBD2 (6 bases). V lost 1 base to trimming and J lost 4 bases, with 16 bases between them. This CDR3 region has 16 residues. The germline V gene has CDR1 MGHDK and CDR2 SYGVNS. Using reference TRBV25-1 and TRBJ2-5 for the parts outside the CDR3, the full variable domain is EADIYQTPRYLVIGTGKKITLECSQTMGHDKMYWYQQDPGMELHLIHYSYGVNSTEKGDLSSESTVSRIRTEHFPLTLESARPSHTSQYLCASSEFVWRGPETQYFGPGTRLLVL.

This CDR3 reads CASSLTGGQGYTF. The DNA of the CDR3 is TGTGCCAGCAGCTTAACAGGGGGCCAAGGCTACACCTTC. The chain is built from TRBV7-9 and TRBJ1-2; 9 bases match TRBD1. CDR3 length: 13 residues. V lost 2 bases to trimming and J lost 8 bases; unmatched junction nucleotides: 3. CDR1 SEHNR and CDR2 FQNEAQ come from the germline V gene (reference sequence).

The chain joins TRBV10-1 to TRBJ2-5, with TRBD2 matching 7 bases. The germline gives CDR1 WNHNN, CDR2 SYGVQD (reference sequence). The CDR3 covers 13 residues. The ends lost 8 bases at V and 4 bases at J; junction bases unmatched: 7. CDR3 nucleotides: TGCGCCAGCGGAGCGGGATTTGGAGAGACCCAGTACTTC. It encodes CASGAGFGETQYF.

The rearrangement links TRBV9 to TRBJ2-7; 9 positions agree with TRBD1. Germline CDR1 reads SGDLS; CDR2 reads YYNGEE. CDR3 length: 15 amino acids. Trimming removed 4 bases from V and 5 bases from J; junction bases left unmatched: 10. In DNA, the CDR3 is TGTGCCAGCAGCTTCACCTCACAGGGGGCCGACGAGCAGTACTTC. Translated, it gives CASSFTSQGADEQYF.

The chain carries TRBV28 and TRBJ1-2; 8 nucleotides line up with TRBD1. The CDR3 sequence is 15 residues long. CDR1 and CDR2 (germline): MDHEN, SYDVKM. With V trimmed by 5 bases and J by 8 bases, 13 bases remained unmatched. CDR3 sequence (DNA): TGTGCCAGCAGTACCACCGGGACAGGCCATCTGGGCTACACCTTC. It encodes CASSTTGTGHLGYTF.

V gene TRBV11-3 combines with J gene TRBJ2-5; possible D gene TRBD1, 6 bases. This CDR3 has 16 amino acids. Trimming took off 5 bases at V and 2 bases at J, with 18 bases between the two ends. Germline assignment: CDR1 SGHNT and CDR2 YENEEA. The CDR3 region is CASSLGPQGRQETQYF. In DNA, the CDR3 is TGTGCCAGCAGCCTCGGCCCTCAGGGGCGGCAAGAGACCCAGTACTTC.

The chain is built from TRBV30 and TRBJ2-1; TRBD1 agrees at 9 bases. From germline, CDR1 is GTSNPN and CDR2 SVGIG (reference sequence). This CDR3 is built from 14 residues. V lost 5 bases, J lost 4 bases, and 6 bases stayed unmatched. The CDR3 sequence is CAWDPGQGYNEQFF. In DNA form, the CDR3 reads TGTGCCTGGGACCCTGGACAGGGGTACAATGAGCAGTTCTTC.

This chain uses TRBV30 with TRBJ1-3, with D possibly being TRBD1 (5 bases). Germline lookup yields CDR1 GTSNPN and CDR2 SVGIG (reference sequence). V lost 0 bases, J lost 2 bases, and 8 bases lay in between. The CDR3 covers 14 residues. The CDR3 here is CAWSVVGAGNTIYF. The CDR3 DNA follows: TGTGCCTGGAGTGTTGTAGGGGCTGGAAACACCATATATTTT.

The chain joins TRBV18 to TRBJ2-5; 7 nucleotides agree with TRBD1. J lost 5 bases, V lost 2 bases, and 5 bases had no gene match. The CDR3 sequence is 14 residues long. Germline V CDR1 and CDR2: KGHSH, LQKENI. In DNA form, the CDR3 reads TGTGCCAGCTCACCAAACAGGGGTTGGGAGACCCAGTACTTC. Translated, it gives CASSPNRGWETQYF.

The gene calls are TRBV12-3 or TRBV12-4 and TRBJ2-3; no definite D call. The CDR3 is 13 amino acids. The germline V and J ends were trimmed by 8 bases and 4 bases, with 13 bases remaining between them. The CDR3 region is CASLFGGADTQYF. CDR3 sequence (DNA): TGTGCCAGCCTCTTCGGCGGAGCAGATACGCAGTATTTT.

The chain couples TRBV6-2 or TRBV6-3 to TRBJ2-1; perhaps TRBD2 as D (5 bases). The V gene's germline CDR1 is MNHEY and CDR2 SVGEGT. Trimming removed 5 bases at V and 2 bases at J, with 10 bases between. The CDR3 length is 14 residues. The CDR3 nucleotides read TGTGCCAGCAGTCCCGGAGGTACCTACAATGAGCAGTTCTTC. Protein sequence: CASSPGGTYNEQFF.

CDR3 DNA: TGTGCCAGCAGCCGTGACAGGGATGAGCAGTTCTTC. It is translated as CASSRDRDEQFF. The chain couples TRBV11-3 to TRBJ2-1; TRBD1 matches 7 bases. The CDR3 contains 12 residues. Germline-derived CDR1 and CDR2 are SGHNT and YENEEA. V trimming: 5 bases; J trimming: 8 bases; junction bases outside the gene matches: 3.

The gene calls are TRBV5-5 and TRBJ1-4; maybe TRBD1 (5 bases). Trimming removed 5 bases from V and 2 bases from J, with 28 bases in between. This CDR3 spans 20 amino acids. Germline CDR1 and CDR2: SGHKS and YYEKEE (reference sequence). The chain's CDR3 is CASSPSVTANSLTTNEKLFF. The CDR3, as DNA: TGTGCCAGCAGTCCGTCCGTGACAGCAAACAGCCTCACTACTAATGAAAAACTGTTTTTT.

V and J are TRBV4-1 and TRBJ1-5; TRBD1 matches 7 bases. V shed 3 bases and J 3 bases; nucleotides not matched to a gene: 11. CDR1 and CDR2 (germline): MGHRA, YSYEKL. This CDR3 spans 17 amino acids. DNA of the CDR3: TGCGCCAGCAGCCACACCCCGGGACAGCGAGACAATCAGCCCCAGCATTTT. Its translation is CASSHTPGQRDNQPQHF.

This clone was counted between two and nine times. The chain recombines TRBV18 with TRBJ1-1; D not certain. CDR3 size: 13 residues. With 3 bases removed from V and 1 base from J, the gap between germline ends came to 6 bases. Germline V gives CDR1 KGHSH, CDR2 LQKENI. In nucleotides, the CDR3 is TGTGCCAGCTCACCGACATCGAACACTGAAGCTTTCTTT. Amino acids: CASSPTSNTEAFF.

The chain employs TRBV2 and TRBJ1-1, with TRBD1 matching 8 bases. Germline values: CDR1 SNHLY, CDR2 FYNNEI. V shed 6 bases and J 3 bases; nucleotides not matched to a gene: 6. This CDR3 spans 14 amino acids. For the CDR3, the DNA is TGTGCCAGCAGACGGGACAGGAGGGACACTGAAGCTTTCTTT. It yields the protein CASRRDRRDTEAFF.

This clone has only a few counts. The rearrangement joins TRBV2 to TRBJ2-2, with TRBD2 matching over 9 bases. The CDR3 loop spans 15 amino acids. The V and J ends lost 6 bases and 6 bases, in that order; junction bases with no gene match: 8. Germline values: CDR1 SNHLY, CDR2 FYNNEI. Here the CDR3 reads CASSRVAGVSGELFF. The DNA of the CDR3 is TGTGCCAGCAGCCGGGTAGCGGGGGTGTCCGGGGAGCTGTTTTTT.

V and J are TRBV4-1 and TRBJ2-5, with 9 bases that match TRBD2. The CDR3 loop spans 14 amino acids. Germline CDR1 and CDR2: MGHRA and YSYEKL. J lost 3 bases, V lost 6 bases, and 5 bases had no gene match. Written as DNA, the CDR3 is TGCGCCAGCAGGAAAATAGCGGGAGAAGAGACCCAGTACTTC. This sequence encodes CASRKIAGEETQYF.

CDR3 nucleotide sequence: TGTGCCAGCAGCCAAGATACAGGGGGCGGGAAGACCCAGTACTTC. Protein sequence: CASSQDTGGGKTQYF. V gene TRBV3-1 (or the pseudogene TRBV3-2) combines with J gene TRBJ2-5, with 9 bases identical to TRBD1. The CDR3 totals 15 residues. J gave up 6 bases and V 0 bases, and 5 bases lay outside the gene matches. The germline V gene encodes CDR1 LGHDT and CDR2 YNNKEL (reference sequence).

The V gene is TRBV11-2, the J gene TRBJ2-7; TRBD2 matches 12 bases. V lost 4 bases to trimming and J lost 6 bases; unmatched junction nucleotides: 4. The germline V gene encodes CDR1 SGHAT and CDR2 FQNNGV. This CDR3 contains 14 residues. CDR3 amino acids: CASSSLAGGGEQYF. In DNA, the CDR3 is TGTGCCAGCAGCTCTCTAGCGGGAGGGGGCGAGCAGTACTTC.

This clone was found once. J is TRBJ2-1 and V is TRBV5-1; maybe TRBD1 (5 bases). In germline, CDR1 is SGHRS, CDR2 YFSETQ. This CDR3 is built from 15 residues. V was trimmed by 0 bases and J by 8 bases, leaving 15 bases between them. The CDR3 loop reads CASSLEGHRADEQFF. The CDR3, as DNA: TGCGCCAGCAGCTTGGAGGGGCATCGGGCGGATGAGCAGTTCTTC.